This T cell receptor beta chain was found in a study of blood T cells in healthy people across ages. Findings and caveats of the study: Shifts in expanded clonotypes may have been confounded by donor CMV status, which was unknown.

Healthy Caucasians from Russia aged about 6 to 90 served as donors. V shed 1 base, J shed 0 bases, and the junction held 7 bases outside the gene matches. The CDR3 runs to 17 residues. Germline CDR1 SGHVS, CDR2 FNYEAQ. Primers used in a second PCR of roughly 6 to 12 cycles were a sample-barcoded 5' primer and a J-beta primer mix. Using its own MiXCR run on the 5' RACE reads, TCRdb lists one record per CDR3 protein. The table has about 1.4 million distinct CDR3 sequences, around 59% seen once. With regard to this clonotype: Its antigen is unknown.

This clonotype was sampled from a man between 18 and 29 years old in good health. V gene TRBV7-6 combines with J gene TRBJ1-1, with 8 positions matching TRBD1. The sample taken for sequencing was blood. Written as DNA, the CDR3 is TGTGCCAGCAGCTTAGGGACAGGGAGGAACGTGAACACTGAAGCTTTCTTT. Its protein is CASSLGTGRNVNTEAFF.